The 19 T cell receptor beta chains below come from one sample, sequenced in a study of intratumoral heterogeneity in liver cancer. The table came from immunoSEQ multiplex PCR; TCRdb's copy has only in-frame clones and leaves some out. Among thousands of clones, approximately 62% were seen once, and the ten largest hold more than 20%. The sequenced sample was tumor-adjacent normal tissue, obtained before any cancer treatment. These receptors originate from a man in his 70s with hepatocellular carcinoma.

The chain has TRBV5-1 and TRBJ1-6; 8 bases agree with TRBD1. The CDR3 totals 14 residues. Germline CDR1 reads SGHRS; CDR2 reads YFSETQ. The J segment lost 9 bases and the V segment lost 4 bases, leaving 6 bases of the junction unmatched. The CDR3 sequence is CASSPGQVASPLHF. In DNA form, the CDR3 reads TGCGCCAGCAGCCCGGGACAGGTAGCTTCACCCCTCCACTTT.

This clone has a handful of counts. This chain joins TRBV30 and TRBJ1-6; D unresolved. V was clipped by 0 bases and J by 7 bases, with 7 bases between them. CDR1 is GTSNPN, CDR2 SVGIG, per germline (reference sequence). This CDR3 region has 13 residues. The CDR3 nucleotides are TGTGCCTGGAGTGTACTCTGGAATTCACCCCTCCACTTT. This codes for CAWSVLWNSPLHF.

The chain has TRBV4-3 and TRBJ2-3; 8 bases line up with TRBD2. CDR3 size: 16 residues. With 0 bases clipped from V and 6 bases from J, the junction kept 8 bases outside the gene matches. The V gene's germline CDR1 is LGHNA and CDR2 YSLEER. The CDR3 spells CASSQEAAGGRDTQYF. Written as DNA, the CDR3 is TGCGCCAGCAGCCAAGAAGCCGCGGGGGGCCGGGATACGCAGTATTTT.

The gene calls are TRBV7-2 and TRBJ2-7, with 10 bases that match TRBD1. From germline, CDR1 is SGHTA and CDR2 FQGNSA. The V and J ends lost 8 bases and 3 bases, in that order; junction bases with no gene match: 16. This CDR3 is built from 17 residues. Here the CDR3 reads CASSPAPQRTGGYEQYF. DNA of the CDR3: TGTGCCAGCTCCCCAGCTCCCCAGAGGACAGGGGGCTACGAGCAGTACTTC.

The rearrangement links TRBV19 to TRBJ2-1; D gene unclear. Trimming took off 3 bases at V and 5 bases at J, with 14 bases between the two ends. Germline V CDR1 and CDR2: LNHDA, SQIVND (reference sequence). The length of the CDR3 is 15 residues. The CDR3 here is CASSIALGSHNEQFF. The CDR3, as DNA: TGTGCCAGTAGTATCGCACTGGGATCCCACAATGAGCAGTTCTTC.

The rearrangement links TRBV27 to TRBJ2-1, with a tentative D call TRBD2 (7 bases). Trimming pared 5 bases from V and 4 bases from J, leaving 15 bases between. The germline V gene has CDR1 MNHEY and CDR2 SMNVEV (reference sequence). This CDR3 comprises 15 residues. The DNA of the CDR3 is TGTGCCAGCAGTGGGGGGGAGAGGGGGTACAATGAGCAGTTCTTC. Translation gives CASSGGERGYNEQFF.

This clone has only a few counts. The chain couples TRBV4-1 to TRBJ2-1, with a possible D match to TRBD2 (5 bases). Germline CDR1 and CDR2: MGHRA and YSYEKL. With 1 base removed from V and 4 bases from J, the gap between germline ends came to 11 bases. The length of the CDR3 is 15 residues. The CDR3 protein is CASSQVEGRYNEQFF. The CDR3 bases are TGCGCCAGCAGCCAAGTAGAGGGTCGGTACAATGAGCAGTTCTTC.

This clone was found a few times. The rearrangement uses TRBV15 and TRBJ2-7; tentatively, D is TRBD1 (6 bases). This CDR3 has 14 residues. The germline V and J ends were trimmed by 0 bases and 4 bases, with 10 bases remaining between them. The V gene's germline CDR1 is LNHNV and CDR2 YYDKDF (reference sequence). The CDR3 here is CATSRDLQGYEQYV. CDR3 nucleotides: TGTGCCACCAGCAGAGATTTACAGGGATACGAGCAGTACGTC.

The chain combines TRBV7-3 with TRBJ2-3, with D hard to call. Per the germline V gene, CDR1 is SGHTA and CDR2 is FQGTGA. This CDR3 is 17 amino acids long. Between the trimmed V and J ends, which lost 5 bases and 0 bases, there was a span of 18 bases. The CDR3 loop reads CASSPSPHTASTDTQYF. The CDR3 coding sequence is TGTGCCAGCAGCCCTTCTCCCCATACTGCTAGCACAGATACGCAGTATTTT.

This clone was recorded once. The V and J genes are TRBV6-8 and TRBJ2-3; possible D gene TRBD2, 6 bases. The CDR3 covers 12 residues. Germline lookup yields CDR1 MNHGY and CDR2 SAAAGT. Trimming took off 6 bases at V and 8 bases at J, with 12 bases between the two ends. The CDR3 here is CASSPTGGTQYF. In nucleotides, the CDR3 is TGTGCCAGCAGCCCCACCGGGGGTACGCAGTATTTT.

This sequence joins TRBV6-1 and TRBJ2-2; D is tentatively TRBD1 or TRBD2 (5 bases each). Germline V CDR1 and CDR2: MNHNS, SASEGT. This CDR3 region has 17 residues. Trimming cost V 2 bases and J 5 bases, with 18 bases left between them. The chain's CDR3 is CASSERRWDGTTGELFF. The CDR3 DNA is TGTGCCAGCAGTGAAAGGCGCTGGGACGGAACAACCGGGGAGCTGTTTTTT.

The rearrangement uses TRBV4-1 and TRBJ2-5, with D maybe TRBD2 (6 bases). V was trimmed by 1 base and J by 3 bases, leaving 15 bases between them. From germline, CDR1 is MGHRA and CDR2 YSYEKL. The CDR3 sequence is 16 residues long. CDR3 sequence: CASSQATGGVEETQYF. The CDR3 nucleotides are TGCGCCAGCAGCCAAGCCACCGGCGGGGTGGAAGAGACCCAGTACTTC.

V is TRBV6-1 and J is TRBJ2-7, with D possibly matching TRBD1 (6 bases). The CDR3 has 13 residues. Germline CDR1 is MNHNS and CDR2 is SASEGT. V shed 3 bases and J shed 5 bases, with 11 bases lying between them. The CDR3 is CASSEATGNEQYV. The DNA of the CDR3 is TGTGCCAGCAGTGAGGCCACAGGGAACGAGCAGTACGTC.

The rearrangement links TRBV5-8 to TRBJ1-6; D is possibly TRBD1 (6 bases). CDR1 and CDR2 from the germline V gene are SGHTS and YDEGEE. The CDR3 totals 15 residues. V shed 1 base and J shed 9 bases, with 14 bases lying between them. CDR3 sequence: CASSLNDRLFSPLHF. CDR3 sequence (DNA): TGTGCCAGCAGCTTGAATGACAGGTTATTTTCACCCCTCCACTTT.

This clone was counted only a few times. V usage is TRBV2 and J usage is TRBJ1-6, with D perhaps matching TRBD1 (6 bases). From germline, CDR1 is SNHLY and CDR2 FYNNEI. The CDR3 sequence is 18 residues long. Trimming took off 2 bases at V and 6 bases at J, with 20 bases between the two ends. Here the CDR3 reads CASSENGRGGSSNSPLHF. DNA of the CDR3: TGTGCCAGCAGTGAAAATGGCAGGGGTGGCTCGTCTAATTCACCCCTCCACTTT.

This chain links TRBV11-2 with TRBJ2-4, with 9 bases matching TRBD2. Germline CDR1 is SGHAT and CDR2 is FQNNGV. The CDR3 sequence is 15 residues long. Trimming removed 5 bases from V and 5 bases from J; junction bases left unmatched: 7. The CDR3 DNA follows: TGTGCCAGCAGCCCCCGACTAGCGGCCCAAAACATTCAGTACTTC. Amino acids: CASSPRLAAQNIQYF.

The chain is built from TRBV9 and TRBJ1-4; D remains ambiguous. The CDR3 length is 14 residues. V was cut by 0 bases and J by 8 bases, with 11 bases left in between. From germline, CDR1 is SGDLS and CDR2 YYNGEE. The CDR3 coding sequence is TGTGCCAGCAGCGTAGGAGGGATCGGAGAAAAACTGTTTTTT. Its translation is CASSVGGIGEKLFF.

V gene TRBV12-3 or TRBV12-4 combines with J gene TRBJ2-7; maybe TRBD2 (6 bases). The V and J ends lost 5 bases and 4 bases respectively, with 12 bases between them. The CDR3 is made up of 13 amino acids. For the CDR3, the DNA is TGTGCCAGCAGTGGGGGGTCAAGGTACGAGCAGTACTTC. This translates into CASSGGSRYEQYF.

V usage is TRBV5-5 and J usage is TRBJ1-2, with TRBD1 matching 8 bases. CDR3 length: 16 amino acids. V lost 4 bases, J lost 4 bases, and 12 bases stayed unmatched. Germline V gene sequence: CDR1 SGHKS, CDR2 YYEKEE (reference sequence). The CDR3 nucleotides read TGTGCCAGCAGCCCCGGCCCCGGGACAGGATTCTATGGCTACACCTTC. Translation gives CASSPGPGTGFYGYTF.